Presented here are 24 T cell receptor beta chains from one specimen sequenced in a study of T cells in Graves' hyperthyroidism and ophthalmopathy. The source material, RNA transcripts, was used to amplify TCR beta CDR3 regions. Carried out on the TCR CDR3, a first-round RT-PCR used the HTBI primer set. Via MiXCR, TCRdb re-called the multiplex PCR reads, giving one row per CDR3 protein. The sample lists about 350,000 distinct CDR3 sequences; roughly 18% were seen once. Sequenced material: blood. Every receptor here comes from a woman in her thirties or forties with Graves' ophthalmopathy.

This clonotype was counted many times. The chain carries TRBV25-1 and TRBJ1-5; a weak D match, TRBD1 (5 bases). The V end was cut by 5 bases, the J end by 6 bases, with 14 bases between. The CDR3 has 14 residues. Germline CDR1 reads MGHDK; CDR2 reads SYGVNS. CDR3 in amino acids: CASSQQGSIQPQHF. The CDR3 DNA follows: TGTGCCAGCAGTCAGCAGGGATCGATTCAGCCCCAGCATTTT.

This clonotype was counted ten times or more. The V call is TRBV28, the J call TRBJ1-1; possible D gene TRBD1, 5 bases. This CDR3 contains 13 residues. Germline CDR1 MDHEN, CDR2 SYDVKM. V lost 6 bases, J lost 4 bases, and 12 bases lay in between. CDR3 nucleotide sequence: TGTGCCAGCAGGAATCAGGGATTCACTGAAGCTTTCTTT. This codes for CASRNQGFTEAFF.

This clonotype showed up many times. This chain connects TRBV20-1 to TRBJ1-5; 8 positions match TRBD1. There are 16 residues in the CDR3. The germline CDR1 and CDR2 sequences are DFQATT and SNEGSKA (reference sequence). Unmatched junction bases numbered 14, after V lost 7 bases and J lost 3 bases. The CDR3, as DNA: TGCAGTGGGGTATTCCGGGACAGGAGATTCAATCAGCCCCAGCATTTT. As protein: CSGVFRDRRFNQPQHF.

This clonotype was detected many times. The V call is TRBV28, the J call TRBJ2-3; TRBD2 agrees at 8 bases. CDR1 and CDR2 from the germline V gene are MDHEN and SYDVKM. V dropped 5 bases and J dropped 2; count of bases not matched to a gene: 12. CDR3 length equals 17 residues. The CDR3 reads CASSPLGLAPSTDTQYF. The CDR3 DNA follows: TGTGCCAGCAGTCCCCTAGGACTAGCACCCTCCACAGATACGCAGTATTTT.

In its sample, this clonotype was seen many times. The gene calls are TRBV19 and TRBJ1-2; D perhaps matches TRBD1 (6 bases). This CDR3 spans 13 amino acids. CDR1 is LNHDA, CDR2 SQIVND, per germline (reference sequence). V was pared by 9 bases and J by 5 bases, with 16 bases between. CDR3 region: CASAQGRAYGYTF. The CDR3 nucleotides are TGTGCCAGCGCCCAGGGGAGGGCTTATGGCTACACCTTC.

There are many counts of this clonotype. The V and J genes are TRBV10-3 and TRBJ1-6; maybe TRBD1 (5 bases). The CDR3 runs to 12 residues. V lost 8 bases to trimming and J lost 5 bases, with 7 bases between them. Germline V lookup: CDR1 ENHRY, CDR2 SYGVKD. CDR3 loop: CAIGGNNSPLHF. The CDR3 DNA sequence: TGTGCCATCGGGGGTAATAATTCACCCCTCCACTTT.

This clonotype has a count of ten or more. The chain carries TRBV12-3 or TRBV12-4 and TRBJ2-5; D unclear. The germline V and J ends were trimmed by 2 bases and 1 base, with 8 bases remaining between them. The CDR3 has 14 amino acids. Here the CDR3 DNA reads TGTGCCAGCAGTTTAAGGGTCACCCAAGAGACCCAGTACTTC. It codes for CASSLRVTQETQYF.

This clonotype was detected ten times or more. The gene calls are TRBV5-1 and TRBJ2-7; 8 bases line up with TRBD1. Germline V gene lookup returns CDR1 SGHRS and CDR2 YFSETQ. The V gene end was trimmed by 5 bases and the J gene end by 2 bases; junction bases not matched to a gene: 9. The CDR3 length is 15 residues. The CDR3: CASSPSRGLTYEQYF. The CDR3 coding sequence is TGCGCCAGCAGTCCCTCCAGGGGGCTCACCTACGAGCAGTACTTC.

This clonotype was found many times. CDR3: CASSFGPSPPYEQYF. CDR3 bases: TGTGCCAGCAGTTTTGGGCCTAGCCCTCCCTACGAGCAGTACTTC. The chain couples TRBV28 to TRBJ2-7; D may be TRBD2 (5 bases). This CDR3 comprises 15 residues. Between the trimmed V and J ends, which lost 3 bases and 2 bases, there was a span of 14 bases. Germline V lookup: CDR1 MDHEN, CDR2 SYDVKM.

Notes on this clonotype: One end of the junction is discordant with germline, which a read error may explain. The chain recombines TRBV6-2 or TRBV6-3 with TRBJ2-6, with 8 bases identical to TRBD1. Per the germline V gene, CDR1 is MNHEY and CDR2 is SVGEGT. This CDR3 has 15 residues. This chain's CDR3 is CASSPGQTGANVLNF. The DNA of the CDR3 is TGTGCCAGCAGCCCGGGTCAGACAGGGGCCAACGTCCTGAATTTC.

This clonotype has a count of ten or more. The chain couples TRBV5-6 to TRBJ2-7; no clear D gene. This CDR3 is built from 13 residues. Germline loops: CDR1 SGHDT, CDR2 YYEEEE. Trimming pared 5 bases from V and 2 bases from J, leaving 11 bases between. The CDR3 bases are TGTGCCAGCAGATTGAGGAAGCCCTACGAGCAGTACTTC. Translation gives CASRLRKPYEQYF.

This clonotype was picked up many times. The chain carries TRBV28 and TRBJ1-6; 7 positions agree with TRBD1. There are 16 residues in the CDR3. Unmatched junction bases numbered 6, after V lost 2 bases and J lost 5 bases. CDR1 and CDR2 from the germline V gene are MDHEN and SYDVKM. The DNA for the CDR3 is TGTGCCAGCAGTTTACGCAGGGGGGGGAATAATTCACCCCTCCACTTT. This gives the protein CASSLRRGGNNSPLHF.

This clonotype came up many times. This sequence joins TRBV6-2 or TRBV6-3 and TRBJ2-7; perhaps TRBD2 as D (7 bases). Trimming removed 8 bases from V and 4 bases from J, with 27 bases in between. Germline CDR1 is MNHEY and CDR2 is SVGEGT. This CDR3 is built from 17 residues. The CDR3: CASSLTQGSGRVYEQYF. The CDR3 DNA reads TGTGCCAGCTCGCTAACACAGGGTAGCGGGCGAGTTTACGAGCAGTACTTC.

This clonotype was seen at least ten times. This rearrangement joins TRBV28 to TRBJ2-5; 12 positions match TRBD2. The CDR3 has 16 residues. The trim removed 5 bases at V and 4 bases at J, leaving 8 bases unmatched. Germline assignment: CDR1 MDHEN and CDR2 SYDVKM. The CDR3 DNA reads TGTGCCAGCAGTCTCGAGGGACTAGCGGGTATAGAGACCCAGTACTTC. Translating it yields CASSLEGLAGIETQYF.

This clonotype was seen a few times. The chain employs TRBV3-1 and TRBJ1-2, with TRBD1 matching 8 bases. The CDR3 contains 14 residues. CDR1 is LGHDT, CDR2 YNNKEL, per germline (reference sequence). V was pared by 4 bases and J by 8 bases, with 9 bases of the junction left unmatched. This CDR3 reads CASSPRTGRDGYTF. Written as DNA, the CDR3 is TGTGCCAGCAGCCCTAGGACAGGGCGTGACGGCTACACCTTC.

V and J are TRBV15 and TRBJ2-7; TRBD1 matches at 10 bases. This CDR3 spans 17 amino acids. The J segment lost 4 bases and the V segment lost 5 bases, leaving 14 bases of the junction unmatched. Germline loops: CDR1 LNHNV, CDR2 YYDKDF (reference sequence). CDR3 bases: TGTGCCACCAGCGACCTAGACCCGGGACAGGGGCGATACGAGCAGTACTTC. Its translation is CATSDLDPGQGRYEQYF.

This clonotype occurred many times. The rearrangement joins TRBV27 to TRBJ1-1; D gene ambiguous. Looked up from germline, CDR1 is MNHEY and CDR2 is SMNVEV (reference sequence). Trimming removed 1 base at V and 5 bases at J, with 17 bases between. The CDR3 spans 16 residues. CDR3 sequence reads: CASSLYLQRPTTEAFF. CDR3 DNA sequence: TGTGCCAGCAGTTTATATCTGCAGCGACCAACGACTGAAGCTTTCTTT.

In this sample, this clonotype turned up many times. This rearrangement joins TRBV11-2 to TRBJ1-1; 9 bases fit TRBD1. V was pared by 6 bases and J by 1 base, with 12 bases of the junction left unmatched. CDR3 length equals 17 residues. Germline V gives CDR1 SGHAT, CDR2 FQNNGV. CDR3: CASSSLQGAFSNTEAFF. CDR3 nucleotides: TGTGCCAGCAGTTCTTTACAGGGGGCTTTTTCGAACACTGAAGCTTTCTTT.

This clonotype was picked up many times. The rearrangement joins TRBV6-1 to TRBJ1-2, with no clear D. V lost 6 bases and J 2 bases, leaving 13 bases between the germline ends. The CDR3 is 14 amino acids. The V gene's germline CDR1 is MNHNS and CDR2 SASEGT. The CDR3 DNA reads TGTGCCAGCAGCCCCGGCGCAAGAAACTATGGCTACACCTTC. Encoded protein: CASSPGARNYGYTF.

This clonotype was seen a single time. The chain recombines TRBV20-1 with TRBJ1-2; the match to TRBD1 covers 8 bases. CDR1 is DFQATT, CDR2 SNEGSKA, per germline (reference sequence). This CDR3 comprises 13 residues. Germline trimming cut 3 bases from V and 8 bases from J; bases unmatched to any gene: 8. The CDR3 spells CSARDRDLRGYTF. The DNA of the CDR3 is TGCAGTGCTAGGGACAGGGACCTAAGGGGCTACACCTTC.

As to this clonotype: A much larger clone lies one base from this, so it may be a read error. The rearrangement joins TRBV6-1 to TRBJ2-5; 10 nucleotides line up with TRBD2. The CDR3 contains 18 residues. J gave up 4 bases and V 0 bases, and 11 bases lay outside the gene matches. Germline V CDR1 and CDR2: MNHNS, SASEGT. CDR3 amino acids: CASSEALHASGGRETQYF. CDR3 bases: TGTGCCAGCAGTGAAGCGCTTCATGCTAGCGGGGGCCGAGAGACCCAGTACTTC.

The chain uses TRBV6-2 or TRBV6-3 and TRBJ2-7, with D unclear. V lost 2 bases, J lost 3 bases, and 11 bases lay in between. Germline V CDR1 and CDR2: MNHEY, SVGEGT. The CDR3 runs 14 residues. This CDR3 reads CASSYATGDYEQYF. CDR3 coding DNA: TGTGCCAGCAGTTACGCGACTGGAGACTACGAGCAGTACTTC.

This clonotype was counted once. The chain has TRBV18 and TRBJ2-2; 8 nucleotides agree with TRBD2. The trim removed 8 bases at V and 1 base at J, leaving 6 bases unmatched. The CDR3 totals 15 residues. Germline CDR1 is KGHSH and CDR2 is LQKENI. The CDR3 DNA reads TGTGCCAGCACCTACGGGAGGGAGAACACCGGGGAGCTGTTTTTT. It encodes CASTYGRENTGELFF.

This clonotype occurred many times. V gene TRBV12-3 or TRBV12-4 combines with J gene TRBJ2-5; 14 bases match TRBD2. The CDR3 has 16 amino acids. The V segment lost 6 bases and the J segment 6 bases; nucleotides outside the gene matches: 9. The CDR3 DNA is TGTGCCAGCAGCCCAAGACTAGCGGGAGGGCCGAAGACCCAGTACTTC. Amino acids: CASSPRLAGGPKTQYF.